This T cell receptor (beta chain) is from a study of shared clonotypes between healthy human individuals. Study-level findings and limits: Several donors held approximately 5% of naive CD4 clonotypes in common. The sampled material consisted only of blood, and tissue repertoires are likely to differ. Clonotypes which were not shared had lower generation probabilities than clonotypes that all four donors shared.

It was CD45RO-negative cells, positively selected for CCR7, that made up naive CD8 cells, with terminally differentiated effector memory CD45RA+ cells excluded. Concerning this clone itself: Its target is unknown.

Trimming cost V 2 bases and J 5 bases, with 22 bases left between them. Germline V lookup: CDR1 KGHSH, CDR2 LQKENI. The CDR3 runs 17 residues. Authors' methods: ImmunoSEQ yielded junction-only sequences lacking quality scores, so filtering differed. TCRdb's table, derived via immunoSEQ multiplex PCR, lists solely in-frame clones and lacks some. The V and J calls and clone size were taken over from that table, and D and trimming were inferred from the DNA. The sample records a few million clones, about 94% being singletons. The chain is built from TRBV18 and TRBJ2-7; the D gene is possibly TRBD2 (6 bases). The material sequenced was naive CD8+ T cells from PBMCs. The TCR was taken from a man between 18 and 29 years old in good health. Some clones in this sample may be carry-over from other donors' samples. CDR3 coding DNA: TGTGCCAGCTCACCATTTTCGGGCCAGGACGGGGGTGACGAGCAGTACTTC. It encodes CASSPFSGQDGGDEQYF.